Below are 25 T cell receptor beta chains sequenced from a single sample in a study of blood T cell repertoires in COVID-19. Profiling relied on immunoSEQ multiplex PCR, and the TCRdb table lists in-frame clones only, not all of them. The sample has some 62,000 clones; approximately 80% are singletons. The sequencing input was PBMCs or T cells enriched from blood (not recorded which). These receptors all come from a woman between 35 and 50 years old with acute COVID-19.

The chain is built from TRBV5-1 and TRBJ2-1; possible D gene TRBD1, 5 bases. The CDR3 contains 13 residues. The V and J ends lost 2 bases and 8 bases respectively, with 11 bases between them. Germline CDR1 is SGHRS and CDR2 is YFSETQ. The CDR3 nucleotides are TGCGCCAGCAGCTTTTTGGGGCTCGATGAGCAGTTCTTC. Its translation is CASSFLGLDEQFF.

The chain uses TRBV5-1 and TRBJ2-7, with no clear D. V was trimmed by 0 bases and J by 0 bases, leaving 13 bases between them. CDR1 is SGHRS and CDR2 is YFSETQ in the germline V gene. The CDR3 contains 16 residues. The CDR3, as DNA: TGCGCCAGCAGCTTGGCCGCGCCCTTGTCCTCCTACGAGCAGTACTTC. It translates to CASSLAAPLSSYEQYF. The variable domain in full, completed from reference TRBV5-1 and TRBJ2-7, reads KAGVTQTPRYLIKTRGQQVTLSCSPISGHRSVSWYQQTPGQGLQFLFEYFSETQRNKGNFPGRFSGRQFSNSRSEMNVSTLELGDSALYLCASSLAAPLSSYEQYFGPGTRLTVT.

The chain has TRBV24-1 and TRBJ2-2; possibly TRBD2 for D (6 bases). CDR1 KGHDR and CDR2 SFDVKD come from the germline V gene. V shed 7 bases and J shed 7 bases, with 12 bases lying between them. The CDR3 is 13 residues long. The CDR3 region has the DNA TGTGCCACCAGCGGAGGGTTAGACGGGGAGCTGTTTTTT. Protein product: CATSGGLDGELFF.

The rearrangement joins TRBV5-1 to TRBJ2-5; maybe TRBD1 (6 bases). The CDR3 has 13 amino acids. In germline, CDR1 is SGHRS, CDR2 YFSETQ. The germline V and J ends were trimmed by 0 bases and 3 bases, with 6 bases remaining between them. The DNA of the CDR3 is TGCGCCAGCAGCTTGGGGACAGAAGAGACCCAGTACTTC. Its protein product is CASSLGTEETQYF. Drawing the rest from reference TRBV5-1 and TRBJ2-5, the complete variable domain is KAGVTQTPRYLIKTRGQQVTLSCSPISGHRSVSWYQQTPGQGLQFLFEYFSETQRNKGNFPGRFSGRQFSNSRSEMNVSTLELGDSALYLCASSLGTEETQYFGPGTRLLVL.

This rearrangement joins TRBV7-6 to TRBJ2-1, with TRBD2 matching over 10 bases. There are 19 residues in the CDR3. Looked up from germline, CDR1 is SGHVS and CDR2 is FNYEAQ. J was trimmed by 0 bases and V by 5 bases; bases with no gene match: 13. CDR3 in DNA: TGTGCCAGCAGCCCTCAGGCTAGCGGGAGTTTAAGCTCCTACAATGAGCAGTTCTTC. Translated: CASSPQASGSLSSYNEQFF.

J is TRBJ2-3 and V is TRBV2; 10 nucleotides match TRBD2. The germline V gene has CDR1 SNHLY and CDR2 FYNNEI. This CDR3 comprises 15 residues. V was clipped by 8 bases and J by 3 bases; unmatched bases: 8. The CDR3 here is CASGSGGARTDTQYF. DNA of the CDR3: TGTGCCAGCGGCAGCGGGGGGGCCCGTACAGATACGCAGTATTTT.

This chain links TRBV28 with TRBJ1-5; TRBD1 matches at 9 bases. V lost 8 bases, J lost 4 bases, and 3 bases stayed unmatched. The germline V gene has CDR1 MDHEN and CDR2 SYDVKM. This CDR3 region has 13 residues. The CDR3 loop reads CASQDRGNQPQHF. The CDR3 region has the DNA TGTGCCAGCCAGGACAGGGGTAATCAGCCCCAGCATTTT.

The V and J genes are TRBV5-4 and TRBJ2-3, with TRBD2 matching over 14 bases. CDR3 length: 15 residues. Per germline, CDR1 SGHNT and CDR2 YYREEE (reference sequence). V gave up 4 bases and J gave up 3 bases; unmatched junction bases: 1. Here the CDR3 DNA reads TGTGCCAGCAGCAGGACTAGCGGGAGGACAGATACGCAGTATTTT. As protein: CASSRTSGRTDTQYF.

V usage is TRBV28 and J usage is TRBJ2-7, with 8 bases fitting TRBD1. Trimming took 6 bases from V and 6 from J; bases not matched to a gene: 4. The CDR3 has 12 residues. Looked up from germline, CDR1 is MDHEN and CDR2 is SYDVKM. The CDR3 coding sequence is TGTGCCAGCAGGACAGGGGCTCGCGAGCAGTACTTC. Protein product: CASRTGAREQYF. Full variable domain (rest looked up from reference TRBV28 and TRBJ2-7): DVKVTQSSRYLVKRTGEKVFLECVQDMDHENMFWYRQDPGLGLRLIYFSYDVKMKEKGDIPEGYSVSREKKERFSLILESASTNQTSMYLCASRTGAREQYFGPGTRLTVT.

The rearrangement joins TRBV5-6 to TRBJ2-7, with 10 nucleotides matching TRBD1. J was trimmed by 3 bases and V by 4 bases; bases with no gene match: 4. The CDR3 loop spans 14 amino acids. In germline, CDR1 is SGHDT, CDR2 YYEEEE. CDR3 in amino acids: CASSRDRGSYEQYF. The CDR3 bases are TGTGCCAGCAGCCGGGACAGGGGAAGCTACGAGCAGTACTTC.

CDR3 sequence: CASGQVNYGYTF. Here the CDR3 DNA reads TGTGCCAGTGGACAGGTCAACTATGGCTACACCTTC. J is TRBJ1-2 and V is TRBV19, with TRBD1 matching over 7 bases. The ends lost 8 bases at V and 2 bases at J; junction bases unmatched: 2. The germline gives CDR1 LNHDA, CDR2 SQIVND (reference sequence). The CDR3 has 12 residues.

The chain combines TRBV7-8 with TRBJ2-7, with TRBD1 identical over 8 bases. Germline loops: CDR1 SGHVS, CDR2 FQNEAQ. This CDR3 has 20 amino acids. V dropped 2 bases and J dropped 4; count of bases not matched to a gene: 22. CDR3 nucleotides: TGTGCCAGCAGCTTACAATGGGTGGTATTGGCCGACAGGGGTGGGTACGAGCAGTACTTC. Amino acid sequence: CASSLQWVVLADRGGYEQYF.

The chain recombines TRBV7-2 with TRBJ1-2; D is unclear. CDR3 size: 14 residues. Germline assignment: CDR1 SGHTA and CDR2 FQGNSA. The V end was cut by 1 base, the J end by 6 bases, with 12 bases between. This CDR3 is CASSLGPFTDGYTF. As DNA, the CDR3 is TGTGCCAGCAGCTTAGGTCCATTTACAGATGGCTACACCTTC.

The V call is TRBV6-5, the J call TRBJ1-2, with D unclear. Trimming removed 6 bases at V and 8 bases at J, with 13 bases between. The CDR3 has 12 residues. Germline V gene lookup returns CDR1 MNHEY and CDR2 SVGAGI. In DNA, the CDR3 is TGTGCCAGCAGAGAGTCGGGGAGGGGCTACACCTTC. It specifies CASRESGRGYTF.

The CDR3 DNA reads as TGTGCCAGCAGCCAAGATTCATCCTACAATGAGCAGTTCTTC. It codes for CASSQDSSYNEQFF. The chain carries TRBV3-1 (or the pseudogene TRBV3-2) and TRBJ2-1; D is unresolved. The germline gives CDR1 LGHDT, CDR2 YNNKEL (reference sequence). Trimming pared 0 bases from V and 1 base from J, leaving 4 bases between. The CDR3 has 14 amino acids.

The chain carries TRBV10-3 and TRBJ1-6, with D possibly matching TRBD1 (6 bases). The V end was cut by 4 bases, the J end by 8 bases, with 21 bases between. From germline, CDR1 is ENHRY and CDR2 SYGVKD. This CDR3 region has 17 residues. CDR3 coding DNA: TGTGCCATCAGTGTCGCCCTGGGGGCAGGGCCGGATTCACCCCTCCACTTT. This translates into CAISVALGAGPDSPLHF.

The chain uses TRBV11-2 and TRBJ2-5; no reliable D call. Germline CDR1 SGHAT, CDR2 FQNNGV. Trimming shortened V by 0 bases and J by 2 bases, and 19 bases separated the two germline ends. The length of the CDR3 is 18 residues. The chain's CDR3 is CASSLDRSPAWNQETQYF. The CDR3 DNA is TGTGCCAGCAGCTTAGATCGGAGCCCTGCTTGGAATCAAGAGACCCAGTACTTC.

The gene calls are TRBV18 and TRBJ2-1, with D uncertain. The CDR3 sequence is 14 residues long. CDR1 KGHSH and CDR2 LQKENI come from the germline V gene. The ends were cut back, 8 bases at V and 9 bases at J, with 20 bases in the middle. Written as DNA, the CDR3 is TGTGCCAGCGGAGCGACCCGTCCGTTGGGTGAGCAGTTCTTC. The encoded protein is CASGATRPLGEQFF.

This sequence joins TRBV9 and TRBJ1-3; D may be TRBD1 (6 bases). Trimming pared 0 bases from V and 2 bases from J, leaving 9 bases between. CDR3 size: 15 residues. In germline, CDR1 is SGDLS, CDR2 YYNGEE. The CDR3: CASSVGKGAGNTIYF. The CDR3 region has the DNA TGTGCCAGCAGCGTAGGAAAGGGGGCTGGAAACACCATATATTTT.

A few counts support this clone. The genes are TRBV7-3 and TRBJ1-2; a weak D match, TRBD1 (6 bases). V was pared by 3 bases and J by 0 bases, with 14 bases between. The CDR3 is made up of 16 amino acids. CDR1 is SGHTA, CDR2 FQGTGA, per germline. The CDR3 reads CASSLAGAEANYGYTF. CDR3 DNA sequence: TGTGCCAGCAGCTTGGCAGGGGCCGAAGCTAACTATGGCTACACCTTC.

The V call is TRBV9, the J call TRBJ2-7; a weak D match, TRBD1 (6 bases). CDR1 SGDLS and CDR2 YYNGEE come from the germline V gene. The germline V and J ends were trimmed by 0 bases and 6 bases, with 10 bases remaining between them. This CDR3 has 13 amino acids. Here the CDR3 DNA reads TGTGCCAGCAGCGTAGGGGGGCTCGGCGAGCAGTACTTC. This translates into CASSVGGLGEQYF.

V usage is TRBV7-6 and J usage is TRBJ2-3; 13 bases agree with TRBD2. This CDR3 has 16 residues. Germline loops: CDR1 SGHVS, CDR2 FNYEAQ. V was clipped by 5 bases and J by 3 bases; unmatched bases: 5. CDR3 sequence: CASSTRLAGGTDTQYF. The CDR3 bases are TGTGCCAGCAGCACTCGACTAGCGGGGGGTACAGATACGCAGTATTTT.

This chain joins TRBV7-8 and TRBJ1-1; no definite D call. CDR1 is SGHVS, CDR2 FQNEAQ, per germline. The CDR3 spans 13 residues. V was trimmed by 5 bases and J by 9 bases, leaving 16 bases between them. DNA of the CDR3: TGTGCCAGCAGCGAAAGTGAGGCAGTTCAAGCTTTCTTT. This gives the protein CASSESEAVQAFF. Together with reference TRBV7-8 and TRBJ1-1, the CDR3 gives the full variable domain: GAGVSQSPRYKVAKRGQDVALRCDPISGHVSLFWYQQALGQGPEFLTYFQNEAQLDKSGLPSDRFFAERPEGSVSTLKIQRTQQEDSAVYLCASSESEAVQAFFGQGTRLTVV.

The CDR3 here is CASSPGTGWPEAFF. The DNA of the CDR3 is TGTGCCAGCAGTCCCGGGACAGGGTGGCCTGAAGCTTTCTTT. The chain couples TRBV5-6 to TRBJ1-1; TRBD1 aligns across 9 bases. V gave up 5 bases and J gave up 6 bases; unmatched junction bases: 8. Germline assignment: CDR1 SGHDT and CDR2 YYEEEE. The CDR3 loop spans 14 amino acids.

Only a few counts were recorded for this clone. DNA for the CDR3: TGCGCCAGCAGTGGGAACAGGAACACTGAAGCTTTCTTT. Translating gives CASSGNRNTEAFF. V usage is TRBV10-1 and J usage is TRBJ1-1; unclear D gene. Germline-derived CDR1 and CDR2 are WNHNN and SYGVQD (reference sequence). The V gene lost 4 bases and the J gene lost 1 base, with 7 bases spanning the gap. This CDR3 spans 13 amino acids.